One sample yielded the 29 T cell receptor beta chains listed below, sequenced in a study of shared T cell receptors in the human thymus (dated by TCRdb to the early 2020s). Receptor amplification or capture employed the immunoSEQ multiplex PCR assay. The immuneACCESS repertoire file appears here via TCRdb, limited to in-frame rearrangements. These files lack a portion of the clones; in checked studies, under half of the deficit traces to unresolved V genes, and the cause of the others is not known. The sample yields hundreds of thousands of clones; over 75% were counted once. 0.0085% to 0.012% of the sample rests with the top ten. The same data also went into a second study, on human thymus T cells.

Sample: thymocytes. Source of these receptors: a boy in the first two years of life with a congenital heart defect. Donor details come from another sample of the same person, matched by shared clones.

The rearrangement joins TRBV9 to TRBJ2-7; D gene uncertain. The length of the CDR3 is 13 residues. V shed 0 bases and J shed 4 bases, with 8 bases lying between them. Germline V lookup: CDR1 SGDLS, CDR2 YYNGEE. DNA for the CDR3: TGTGCCAGCAGCGTAGGGGCCCAGTACGAGCAGTACTTC. Translated, it gives CASSVGAQYEQYF.

This clone has only a few counts. This chain links TRBV30 with TRBJ2-3; TRBD1 agrees at 11 bases. CDR3 length: 14 residues. V dropped 5 bases and J dropped 4; count of bases not matched to a gene: 5. Germline V gives CDR1 GTSNPN, CDR2 SVGIG (reference sequence). The chain's CDR3 is CAWSPGQGADTQYF. The CDR3 region has the DNA TGTGCCTGGTCCCCGGGACAGGGGGCAGATACGCAGTATTTT.

The rearrangement uses TRBV7-6 and TRBJ2-1; 8 nucleotides line up with TRBD2. J gave up 9 bases and V 3 bases, and 10 bases lay outside the gene matches. Germline-derived CDR1 and CDR2 are SGHVS and FNYEAQ. This CDR3 has 15 residues. The CDR3 region is CASSLAGTRGGEQFF. The CDR3 DNA reads TGTGCCAGCAGCTTGGCCGGGACTAGGGGTGGTGAGCAGTTCTTC.

The V and J genes are TRBV9 and TRBJ2-1; 7 nucleotides agree with TRBD1. The CDR3 has 20 amino acids. Germline lookup yields CDR1 SGDLS and CDR2 YYNGEE. Trimming removed 0 bases from V and 0 bases from J; junction bases left unmatched: 15. The CDR3 DNA sequence: TGTGCCAGCAGCGTAGTGCCCAGGGAAGGGGGCAGGGACTCCTACAATGAGCAGTTCTTC. Its translation is CASSVVPREGGRDSYNEQFF. The whole variable domain, remainder taken from reference TRBV9 and TRBJ2-1, is DSGVTQTPKHLITATGQRVTLRCSPRSGDLSVYWYQQSLDQGLQFLIQYYNGEERAKGNILERFSAQQFPDLHSELNLSSLELGDSALYFCASSVVPREGGRDSYNEQFFGPGTRLTVL.

The gene calls are TRBV28 and TRBJ2-7; possible D gene TRBD2, 5 bases. V was trimmed by 4 bases and J by 2 bases, leaving 12 bases between them. Germline loops: CDR1 MDHEN, CDR2 SYDVKM. The CDR3 is 14 amino acids. CDR3 nucleotides: TGTGCCAGCAGTTCCGTACAGCGGCCCTACGAGCAGTACTTC. Amino acid sequence: CASSSVQRPYEQYF.

The chain has TRBV6-6 and TRBJ2-7; 11 nucleotides align to TRBD1. Germline V gives CDR1 MNHNY, CDR2 SVGAGI (reference sequence). V shed 10 bases, J shed 4 bases, and the junction held 3 bases outside the gene matches. This CDR3 spans 12 amino acids. The CDR3 sequence is CATWDRGYEQYF. The CDR3 DNA is TGTGCCACCTGGGACAGGGGGTACGAGCAGTACTTC.

The V call is TRBV4-3, the J call TRBJ2-2, with D tentatively TRBD1 (5 bases). CDR1 LGHNA and CDR2 YSLEER come from the germline V gene. Trimming took off 6 bases at V and 4 bases at J, with 18 bases between the two ends. The CDR3 has 16 residues. CDR3: CASSLEPGKATGELFF. The DNA of the CDR3 is TGCGCCAGCAGTCTAGAGCCAGGGAAGGCCACCGGGGAGCTGTTTTTT.

The chain carries TRBV27 and TRBJ1-2, with a weak D call TRBD1 (5 bases). Germline CDR1 is MNHEY and CDR2 is SMNVEV (reference sequence). The V gene lost 6 bases and the J gene lost 5 bases, with 16 bases spanning the gap. This CDR3 comprises 14 residues. The CDR3 nucleotides read TGTGCCAGCAGGCGCACAGACAGACCTTATGGCTACACCTTC. Its protein product is CASRRTDRPYGYTF.

The chain joins TRBV14 to TRBJ2-7; 7 bases fit TRBD1. Germline loops: CDR1 SGHDN, CDR2 FVKESK. The CDR3 loop spans 16 amino acids. The junction had 11 bases not matched to a gene; V was cut back by 4 bases and J by 2 bases. CDR3 region: CASSPVKTGQTYEQYF. The CDR3 DNA reads TGTGCCAGCAGCCCGGTTAAGACAGGGCAAACCTACGAGCAGTACTTC.

This rearrangement joins TRBV27 to TRBJ2-3, with D hard to call. The V and J ends lost 3 bases and 0 bases respectively, with 4 bases between them. The CDR3 is 13 residues long. Per the germline V gene, CDR1 is MNHEY and CDR2 is SMNVEV (reference sequence). CDR3 in DNA: TGTGCCAGCAGTTTTAGAAGCACAGATACGCAGTATTTT. As protein: CASSFRSTDTQYF.

The chain uses TRBV13 and TRBJ1-1; 8 positions match TRBD1. Germline CDR1 PRHDT, CDR2 FYEKMQ (reference sequence). The CDR3 consists of 15 residues. J lost 4 bases, V lost 0 bases, and 4 bases had no gene match. The CDR3 sequence is CASSLGDRVGTEAFF. The CDR3 nucleotides read TGTGCCAGCAGCTTAGGGGACAGGGTGGGCACTGAAGCTTTCTTT.

This clone was picked up one time. The chain carries TRBV7-6 and TRBJ2-5; TRBD1 might be the D (6 bases). The CDR3 runs to 13 residues. In germline, CDR1 is SGHVS, CDR2 FNYEAQ. V lost 5 bases and J lost 3, with 10 bases in between. CDR3 sequence reads: CASSGRGEETQYF. The CDR3 bases are TGTGCCAGCAGCGGCAGGGGAGAAGAGACCCAGTACTTC. Based on the CDR3 plus reference TRBV7-6 and TRBJ2-5, the full variable domain is GAGVSQSPRYKVTKRGQDVALRCDPISGHVSLYWYRQALGQGPEFLTYFNYEAQQDKSGLPNDRFSAERPEGSISTLTIQRTEQRDSAMYRCASSGRGEETQYFGPGTRLLVL.

The CDR3 DNA reads as TGCGCCAGCAGCCAAGATTGGGCTAGCGGGAGTCCCTCAGATACGCAGTATTTT. Amino acid sequence: CASSQDWASGSPSDTQYF. This rearrangement joins TRBV4-3 to TRBJ2-3, with 10 bases aligning to TRBD2. Germline-derived CDR1 and CDR2 are LGHNA and YSLEER. J was trimmed by 4 bases and V by 0 bases; bases with no gene match: 10. The CDR3 is 18 residues long.

For this clone: Other DNA sequences in the same sample also yield this CDR3. The V call is TRBV6-5, the J call TRBJ2-7, with 9 bases fitting TRBD2. The CDR3 spans 14 residues. Germline V gene sequence: CDR1 MNHEY, CDR2 SVGAGI. V shed 5 bases, J shed 2 bases, and the junction held 4 bases outside the gene matches. The CDR3 loop reads CASSRLAEPYEQYF. The CDR3 nucleotides read TGTGCCAGCAGTCGACTAGCGGAACCCTACGAGCAGTACTTC.

This sequence joins TRBV29-1 and TRBJ2-1; TRBD1 matches 7 bases. Germline V CDR1 and CDR2: SQVTM, ANQGSEA. The CDR3 length is 13 residues. Trimming took 7 bases from V and 15 from J; bases not matched to a gene: 18. CDR3 nucleotides: TGCAGCGGCACCGCACAGGGGAACGAAGAACCGTTCTTC. The encoded protein is CSGTAQGNEEPFF.

V gene TRBV30 combines with J gene TRBJ1-2; a weak D match, TRBD1 (5 bases). V was trimmed by 4 bases and J by 3 bases, leaving 12 bases between them. Looked up from germline, CDR1 is GTSNPN and CDR2 is SVGIG (reference sequence). The CDR3 has 13 residues. The chain's CDR3 is CAWIPGRDYGYTF. The CDR3 bases are TGTGCCTGGATCCCAGGGAGGGACTATGGCTACACCTTC.

This rearrangement joins TRBV11-3 to TRBJ2-2, with 9 bases identical to TRBD2. Trimming at V came to 1 base and at J to 2 bases, leaving 8 bases not matched to a gene. Germline CDR1 reads SGHNT; CDR2 reads YENEEA. There are 18 residues in the CDR3. CDR3 residues: CASSLAIAGERNTGELFF. CDR3 in DNA: TGTGCCAGCAGCTTAGCTATAGCGGGAGAGCGAAACACCGGGGAGCTGTTTTTT.

This chain uses TRBV28 with TRBJ1-2, with D possibly matching TRBD1 (5 bases). The ends were cut back, 6 bases at V and 8 bases at J, with 22 bases in the middle. The length of the CDR3 is 15 residues. From germline, CDR1 is MDHEN and CDR2 SYDVKM. In nucleotides, the CDR3 is TGTGCCAGCAGCCTAGGGAACCTCGGGGGAGGGGGCTACACCTTC. It yields the protein CASSLGNLGGGGYTF.

This clone has a handful of counts. The rearrangement joins TRBV18 to TRBJ2-5, with 11 nucleotides matching TRBD2. The CDR3 has 15 amino acids. Germline V CDR1 and CDR2: KGHSH, LQKENI. With V trimmed by 4 bases and J by 4 bases, 5 bases remained unmatched. The CDR3 sequence is CASSRGLADPETQYF. CDR3 in DNA: TGTGCCAGCTCACGGGGACTAGCGGACCCAGAGACCCAGTACTTC. The full variable domain, completed using reference TRBV18 and TRBJ2-5, is NAGVMQNPRHLVRRRGQEARLRCSPMKGHSHVYWYRQLPEEGLKFMVYLQKENIIDESGMPKERFSAEFPKEGPSILRIQQVVRGDSAAYFCASSRGLADPETQYFGPGTRLLVL.

The gene calls are TRBV28 and TRBJ2-7, with TRBD1 matching over 10 bases. The CDR3 length is 12 residues. The V and J ends lost 5 bases and 7 bases, in that order; junction bases with no gene match: 2. CDR1 is MDHEN and CDR2 is SYDVKM in the germline V gene. The CDR3: CASSGTGDEQYF. The DNA of the CDR3 is TGTGCCAGCAGTGGGACAGGGGATGAGCAGTACTTC.

The rearrangement links TRBV29-1 to TRBJ1-4, with D tentatively TRBD1 (5 bases). Germline loops: CDR1 SQVTM, CDR2 ANQGSEA. Trimming removed 4 bases at V and 7 bases at J, with 16 bases between. CDR3 size: 14 residues. The CDR3 protein is CSVVGGGVGEKLFF. The CDR3 nucleotides read TGCAGCGTTGTGGGGGGGGGTGTCGGTGAAAAACTGTTTTTT.

V is TRBV4-2 and J is TRBJ2-7; tentatively, D is TRBD2 (6 bases). Germline V gene sequence: CDR1 LGHNA, CDR2 YNFKEQ. This CDR3 contains 15 residues. V was clipped by 1 base and J by 7 bases, with 17 bases between them. The CDR3 DNA is TGTGCCAGCAGCCAAGCAGTTGGCGGTGCGGGGGAGCAGTACTTC. This sequence encodes CASSQAVGGAGEQYF.

This chain uses TRBV5-1 with TRBJ2-7; TRBD2 aligns across 11 bases. The germline gives CDR1 SGHRS, CDR2 YFSETQ. The V and J ends lost 4 bases and 4 bases, in that order; junction bases with no gene match: 10. The CDR3 sequence is 16 residues long. The CDR3: CASSAPPTSGAYEQYF. DNA of the CDR3: TGCGCCAGCAGCGCCCCCCCGACTAGCGGGGCTTACGAGCAGTACTTC. Drawing the rest from reference TRBV5-1 and TRBJ2-7, the complete variable domain is KAGVTQTPRYLIKTRGQQVTLSCSPISGHRSVSWYQQTPGQGLQFLFEYFSETQRNKGNFPGRFSGRQFSNSRSEMNVSTLELGDSALYLCASSAPPTSGAYEQYFGPGTRLTVT.

This chain connects TRBV27 to TRBJ2-7, with 10 bases fitting TRBD1. From germline, CDR1 is MNHEY and CDR2 SMNVEV (reference sequence). J was trimmed by 2 bases and V by 4 bases; bases with no gene match: 11. CDR3 length: 17 residues. The CDR3 region has the DNA TGTGCCAGCAGTTCGACAGGGGGCGCAGTAAAGACCTACGAGCAGTACTTC. It codes for CASSSTGGAVKTYEQYF.

This chain links TRBV28 with TRBJ2-2; TRBD1 matches 8 bases. Germline V CDR1 and CDR2: MDHEN, SYDVKM. The CDR3 length is 18 residues. The J segment lost 3 bases and the V segment lost 7 bases, leaving 16 bases of the junction unmatched. The CDR3, as DNA: TGTGCCAGCACTCTAAGCTCTCGCAGGGGGCGCGACACCGGGGAGCTGTTTTTT. Protein: CASTLSSRRGRDTGELFF.

The chain joins TRBV7-2 to TRBJ1-5; 8 positions agree with TRBD1. The CDR3 extends over 19 amino acids. The V gene end was trimmed by 7 bases and the J gene end by 0 bases; junction bases not matched to a gene: 17. Germline-derived CDR1 and CDR2 are SGHTA and FQGNSA. For the CDR3, the DNA is TGTGCCAGCAACCAGACGGCCCCACACAGGGGGGATAGCAATCAGCCCCAGCATTTT. Amino acid sequence: CASNQTAPHRGDSNQPQHF.

This chain links TRBV4-2 with TRBJ2-3; 7 positions agree with TRBD2. The germline V gene has CDR1 LGHNA and CDR2 YNFKEQ. This CDR3 is built from 19 residues. V shed 0 bases, J shed 0 bases, and the junction held 12 bases outside the gene matches. The CDR3 reads CASSQDGGFGRGSTDTQYF. CDR3 DNA sequence: TGTGCCAGCAGCCAAGATGGGGGTTTCGGGCGGGGGAGCACAGATACGCAGTATTTT.

In DNA, the CDR3 is TGTGCCAGCAGCGTCGGAGGAAATTCCTACGAGCAGTACTTC. This codes for CASSVGGNSYEQYF. The chain recombines TRBV5-5 with TRBJ2-7, with D possibly being TRBD2 (5 bases). In germline, CDR1 is SGHKS, CDR2 YYEKEE (reference sequence). Trimming removed 4 bases from V and 1 base from J, with 12 bases in between. This CDR3 is built from 14 residues.

The chain uses TRBV7-9 and TRBJ1-2; TRBD1 matches 7 bases. CDR1 is SEHNR, CDR2 FQNEAQ, per germline (reference sequence). This CDR3 has 13 residues. Unmatched junction bases numbered 3, after V lost 1 base and J lost 7 bases. The CDR3: CASSLEGAGGYTF. CDR3 DNA: TGTGCCAGCAGCTTAGAGGGGGCTGGTGGCTACACCTTC.